The 31 T cell receptor beta chains reported below all come from one sample, sequenced in a study of shared clonotypes between healthy human individuals (dated by TCRdb to the early 2020s). The method was the immunoSEQ multiplex PCR assay. Held by TCRdb, this immuneACCESS table contains in-frame sequences only and omits some clones. Under half of the omission traces to an unresolved V gene where checked; the cause of the rest is unknown. The sample table records millions of clones; over 85% of these occur just once. Around 0.14% of the sample is in the top ten clones. Specimen: naive CD4+ T cells sorted from blood. The sample's cell subset or site, from its label and the paper: CD45RA+ positively selected. These receptors all come from a man aged 18-30 years in good health.

The chain carries TRBV27 and TRBJ2-7; TRBD2 aligns across 8 bases. Trimming at V came to 0 bases and at J to 5 bases, leaving 6 bases not matched to a gene. Per germline, CDR1 MNHEY and CDR2 SMNVEV (reference sequence). The CDR3 consists of 15 residues. This CDR3 is CASSLSISGVNEQYF. DNA for the CDR3: TGTGCCAGCAGTTTATCGATTAGCGGGGTCAACGAGCAGTACTTC.

Worth noting for this clone: Other DNA sequences from this sample encode an identical CDR3 as well. This sequence joins TRBV4-3 and TRBJ2-7, with 7 nucleotides matching TRBD1. The CDR3 is 14 amino acids. Germline trimming cut 3 bases from V and 0 bases from J; bases unmatched to any gene: 2. Germline values: CDR1 LGHNA, CDR2 YSLEER. CDR3 nucleotide sequence: TGCGCCAGCAGCCAGGGGACAGTCTCCTACGAGCAGTACTTC. Its protein is CASSQGTVSYEQYF.

For the CDR3, the DNA is TGTGCCAGCAGCACCCACCGGACAGGGAGCGAGACCCAGTACTTC. It yields the protein CASSTHRTGSETQYF. The rearrangement joins TRBV11-2 to TRBJ2-5; 8 bases are shared with TRBD1. Per germline, CDR1 SGHAT and CDR2 FQNNGV. The CDR3 is 15 residues long. J gave up 5 bases and V 5 bases, and 10 bases lay outside the gene matches. The complete variable domain, with remaining parts taken from reference TRBV11-2 and TRBJ2-5, reads EAGVAQSPRYKIIEKRQSVAFWCNPISGHATLYWYQQILGQGPKLLIQFQNNGVVDDSQLPKDRFSAERLKGVDSTLKIQPAKLEDSAVYLCASSTHRTGSETQYFGPGTRLLVL.

The chain uses TRBV6-1 and TRBJ1-1; 7 bases align to TRBD1. V gave up 5 bases and J gave up 9 bases; unmatched junction bases: 6. Germline CDR1 is MNHNS and CDR2 is SASEGT. The CDR3 has 12 residues. CDR3 bases: TGTGCCAGCAGTTATGACAGGGAACAAGCTTTCTTT. This sequence encodes CASSYDREQAFF.

V usage is TRBV5-4 and J usage is TRBJ2-5, with D perhaps matching TRBD1 (7 bases). This CDR3 spans 17 amino acids. V was trimmed by 4 bases and J by 1 base, leaving 20 bases between them. Germline V lookup: CDR1 SGHNT, CDR2 YYREEE (reference sequence). CDR3 in amino acids: CASSELGGGDLQETQYF. The CDR3 nucleotides are TGTGCCAGCAGCGAGTTAGGAGGGGGCGATCTCCAAGAGACCCAGTACTTC.

The chain has TRBV19 and TRBJ2-7; D is possibly TRBD1 or TRBD2 (6 bases each). Germline V gene sequence: CDR1 LNHDA, CDR2 SQIVND (reference sequence). V was clipped by 6 bases and J by 8 bases, with 14 bases between them. The CDR3 consists of 12 residues. The CDR3 DNA reads as TGTGCCAGTAGCCTGGAGGGGGGCAAGCAGTACTTC. It yields the protein CASSLEGGKQYF.

This clone was detected a few times. This chain joins TRBV27 and TRBJ2-3; perhaps TRBD1 as D (5 bases). CDR3 length: 17 amino acids. V gave up 4 bases and J gave up 1 base, with 18 bases separating them. Looked up from germline, CDR1 is MNHEY and CDR2 is SMNVEV (reference sequence). CDR3 amino acids: CASSSQGSLIGTDTQYF. As DNA, the CDR3 is TGTGCCAGCAGTTCCCAGGGATCGTTGATCGGCACAGATACGCAGTATTTT.

This chain links TRBV14 with TRBJ1-1; D is perhaps TRBD1 (5 bases). Germline CDR1 SGHDN, CDR2 FVKESK. Trimming took off 2 bases at V and 1 base at J, with 8 bases between the two ends. The length of the CDR3 is 14 residues. CDR3 nucleotides: TGTGCCAGCAGCCAACTCGGGGGGAACACTGAAGCTTTCTTT. Protein: CASSQLGGNTEAFF.

The chain joins TRBV5-4 to TRBJ2-5; tentatively, D is TRBD1 (6 bases). There are 14 residues in the CDR3. Germline V CDR1 and CDR2: SGHNT, YYREEE (reference sequence). V was cut by 4 bases and J by 5 bases, with 15 bases left in between. In nucleotides, the CDR3 is TGTGCCAGCAGCCTAAGGACAGACGGGGAGACCCAGTACTTC. The encoded protein is CASSLRTDGETQYF.

Concerning this clone itself: Additional DNA sequences in this sample encode the identical CDR3. The chain couples TRBV6-5 to TRBJ2-5; TRBD1 matches 8 bases. The CDR3 is 14 residues long. The germline V gene has CDR1 MNHEY and CDR2 SVGAGI. After removal of 0 bases from V and 5 bases from J, the junction contained 2 bases not matched to a gene. The DNA for the CDR3 is TGTGCCAGCAGTTACTCCCGACAGGGGGAGACCCAGTACTTC. It yields the protein CASSYSRQGETQYF.

This clone was observed a single time. The chain is built from TRBV11-3 and TRBJ2-1; D remains ambiguous. The CDR3 length is 13 residues. Deletions cut 3 bases from V and 10 bases from J, with 13 bases between. Germline assignment: CDR1 SGHNT and CDR2 YENEEA. CDR3 nucleotides: TGTGCCAGCAGCTTGTTGGGGTATGGGGAGCAGTTCTTC. It codes for CASSLLGYGEQFF.

The chain joins TRBV6-6 to TRBJ2-7; weak D call: TRBD1 (5 bases). V was trimmed by 7 bases and J by 1 base, leaving 20 bases between them. The V gene's germline CDR1 is MNHNY and CDR2 SVGAGI (reference sequence). This CDR3 has 16 residues. CDR3 nucleotide sequence: TGTGCCAGCACCTCAGACGCCAGGGCGGTTTCCTACGAGCAGTACTTC. This gives the protein CASTSDARAVSYEQYF.

This chain connects TRBV7-2 to TRBJ1-5; 9 bases agree with TRBD1. The ends lost 5 bases at V and 7 bases at J; junction bases unmatched: 9. The germline V gene encodes CDR1 SGHTA and CDR2 FQGNSA. CDR3 length equals 15 residues. In DNA form, the CDR3 reads TGTGCCAGCAGCCGGGCGACAGGGGGGGACCAGCCCCAGCATTTT. Amino acids: CASSRATGGDQPQHF.

The CDR3 sequence: CASSITGLGTGELFF. The DNA for the CDR3 is TGCGCCAGCAGCATAACAGGGCTGGGTACCGGGGAGCTGTTTTTT. The V gene is TRBV5-1, the J gene TRBJ2-2; D is possibly TRBD1 (6 bases). V was cut by 4 bases and J by 5 bases, with 15 bases left in between. The CDR3 loop spans 15 amino acids. CDR1 is SGHRS, CDR2 YFSETQ, per germline.

This sequence joins TRBV4-1 and TRBJ1-4; TRBD1 might be the D (5 bases). CDR1 MGHRA and CDR2 YSYEKL come from the germline V gene. This CDR3 has 18 residues. Trimming removed 0 bases at V and 1 base at J, with 15 bases between. As DNA, the CDR3 is TGCGCCAGCAGCCAAGAGAGTCCAGGGTGGGGAACTAATGAAAAACTGTTTTTT. This sequence encodes CASSQESPGWGTNEKLFF.

Points on this clone: This same CDR3 is encoded by further DNA sequences in the sample. The chain has TRBV2 and TRBJ2-7, with D possibly being TRBD1 or TRBD2 (5 bases each). V was cut by 4 bases and J by 2 bases, with 12 bases left in between. Germline values: CDR1 SNHLY, CDR2 FYNNEI. The CDR3 is made up of 14 amino acids. Here the CDR3 reads CASSGQGAPYEQYF. The CDR3 nucleotides are TGTGCCAGCAGTGGGCAGGGAGCCCCCTACGAGCAGTACTTC. The full variable domain, completed using reference TRBV2 and TRBJ2-7, is EPEVTQTPSHQVTQMGQEVILRCVPISNHLYFYWYRQILGQKVEFLVSFYNNEISEKSEIFDDQFSVERPDGSNFTLKIRSTKLEDSAMYFCASSGQGAPYEQYFGPGTRLTVT.

The gene calls are TRBV7-2 and TRBJ1-1; 7 nucleotides align to TRBD1. The germline gives CDR1 SGHTA, CDR2 FQGNSA. V was clipped by 5 bases and J by 4 bases; unmatched bases: 10. This CDR3 is 15 amino acids long. This CDR3 is CASSLWAGGSTEAFF. CDR3 nucleotides: TGTGCCAGCAGCCTGTGGGCAGGGGGGAGCACTGAAGCTTTCTTT.

This chain links TRBV5-4 with TRBJ2-5; no firm D call. CDR1 and CDR2 (germline): SGHNT, YYREEE (reference sequence). V lost 2 bases, J lost 2 bases, and 10 bases lay in between. The CDR3 loop spans 14 amino acids. In DNA, the CDR3 is TGTGCCAGCAGCTTACAACCGTTACAAGAGACCCAGTACTTC. It encodes CASSLQPLQETQYF.

V gene TRBV7-9 combines with J gene TRBJ2-3; unclear D gene. The ends were cut back, 1 base at V and 7 bases at J, with 15 bases in the middle. This CDR3 is built from 15 residues. Germline V lookup: CDR1 SEHNR, CDR2 FQNEAQ (reference sequence). CDR3 DNA sequence: TGTGCCAGCAGCTTAGAAGGGCTAGTTGGAAATACGCAGTATTTT. Translation: CASSLEGLVGNTQYF. The entire variable domain, with the rest obtained from reference TRBV7-9 and TRBJ2-3, is as follows: DTGVSQNPRHKITKRGQNVTFRCDPISEHNRLYWYRQTLGQGPEFLTYFQNEAQLEKSRLLSDRFSAERPKGSFSTLEIQRTEQGDSAMYLCASSLEGLVGNTQYFGPGTRLTVL.

This clone was seen once. The rearrangement joins TRBV11-2 to TRBJ2-7, with a possible D match to TRBD2 (6 bases). V lost 5 bases and J lost 1, with 12 bases in between. In germline, CDR1 is SGHAT, CDR2 FQNNGV. The CDR3 spans 14 residues. CDR3 residues: CASSGGRQSYEQYF. CDR3 sequence (DNA): TGTGCCAGCAGCGGAGGGAGGCAGTCCTACGAGCAGTACTTC.

This clone appeared once. CDR3 protein: CASSSQRGSLQETQYF. The CDR3 coding sequence is TGTGCCAGCAGTTCTCAGCGGGGGTCACTACAAGAGACCCAGTACTTC. V gene TRBV6-6 combines with J gene TRBJ2-5; 8 nucleotides match TRBD2. This CDR3 contains 16 residues. Trimming at V came to 4 bases and at J to 2 bases, leaving 9 bases not matched to a gene. Germline V gives CDR1 MNHNY, CDR2 SVGAGI (reference sequence).

The rearrangement joins TRBV10-3 to TRBJ2-2; tentative D call: TRBD2 (5 bases). This CDR3 has 17 residues. V was pared by 1 base and J by 2 bases, with 14 bases between. Looked up from germline, CDR1 is ENHRY and CDR2 is SYGVKD. CDR3 protein: CAISEFSTGINTGELFF. The CDR3 nucleotides read TGTGCCATCAGTGAGTTCTCCACCGGGATAAACACCGGGGAGCTGTTTTTT.

This chain connects TRBV4-1 to TRBJ2-1, with TRBD2 matching over 9 bases. Germline assignment: CDR1 MGHRA and CDR2 YSYEKL. V dropped 4 bases and J dropped 8; count of bases not matched to a gene: 6. There are 14 residues in the CDR3. CDR3 region: CASSPGGRAYEQFF. The CDR3 DNA reads as TGCGCCAGCAGCCCGGGCGGGAGGGCCTATGAGCAGTTCTTC.

As concerns this clone: Within the sample, other DNA sequences also encode this same CDR3. The chain combines TRBV28 with TRBJ2-1; D possibly corresponds to TRBD1 (6 bases). The CDR3 runs 15 residues. Trimming cost V 5 bases and J 0 bases, with 11 bases left between them. The germline V gene encodes CDR1 MDHEN and CDR2 SYDVKM. CDR3 nucleotide sequence: TGTGCCAGCAGTCCGACAGGCCTCTCCTACAATGAGCAGTTCTTC. The encoded protein is CASSPTGLSYNEQFF.

J is TRBJ1-5 and V is TRBV5-5; D is undetermined. The V gene lost 0 bases and the J gene lost 3 bases, with 10 bases spanning the gap. The germline CDR1 and CDR2 sequences are SGHKS and YYEKEE (reference sequence). The CDR3 is made up of 15 amino acids. CDR3 protein: CASSLAPPNNQPQHF. CDR3 DNA: TGTGCCAGCAGCTTGGCCCCTCCTAACAATCAGCCCCAGCATTTT.

The chain recombines TRBV11-2 with TRBJ2-3; 10 bases map to TRBD2. The CDR3 length is 16 residues. Trimming at V came to 1 base and at J to 3 bases, leaving 4 bases not matched to a gene. Germline CDR1 reads SGHAT; CDR2 reads FQNNGV. CDR3 sequence (DNA): TGTGCCAGCAGCTTAGGACCTAGCGGGAGAACAGATACGCAGTATTTT. Protein sequence: CASSLGPSGRTDTQYF.

The V call is TRBV30, the J call TRBJ2-5; D is ambiguous. This CDR3 has 14 amino acids. V was trimmed by 1 base and J by 2 bases, leaving 11 bases between them. CDR1 and CDR2 from the germline V gene are GTSNPN and SVGIG (reference sequence). CDR3: CAWSGRLGQETQYF. Written as DNA, the CDR3 is TGTGCCTGGAGTGGAAGGCTAGGGCAAGAGACCCAGTACTTC.

V is TRBV2 and J is TRBJ2-3; perhaps TRBD2 as D (6 bases). V was cut by 2 bases and J by 0 bases, with 15 bases left in between. CDR1 SNHLY and CDR2 FYNNEI come from the germline V gene. This CDR3 is 17 amino acids long. CDR3 nucleotide sequence: TGTGCCAGCAGTGAATTGGTAGCGGAATTAAGCACAGATACGCAGTATTTT. It encodes CASSELVAELSTDTQYF.

The V and J genes are TRBV25-1 and TRBJ2-1; 9 bases align to TRBD1. Germline CDR1 and CDR2: MGHDK and SYGVNS. V gave up 4 bases and J gave up 8 bases; unmatched junction bases: 3. This CDR3 spans 13 amino acids. The CDR3 loop reads CASSVGTGYEQFF. As DNA, the CDR3 is TGTGCCAGCAGTGTAGGGACAGGGTATGAGCAGTTCTTC.

This sequence joins TRBV10-3 and TRBJ2-1, with D maybe TRBD2 (5 bases). CDR1 is ENHRY and CDR2 is SYGVKD in the germline V gene. There are 14 residues in the CDR3. The V gene lost 6 bases and the J gene lost 4 bases, with 13 bases spanning the gap. CDR3: CAIRNPSGYNEQFF. CDR3 DNA sequence: TGTGCCATCAGGAACCCAAGCGGTTACAATGAGCAGTTCTTC.

This chain connects TRBV6-5 to TRBJ1-2; TRBD1 matches 8 bases. Germline CDR1 is MNHEY and CDR2 is SVGAGI. This CDR3 comprises 15 residues. The J segment lost 6 bases and the V segment lost 6 bases, leaving 12 bases of the junction unmatched. The chain's CDR3 is CASSPRTGIFHGYTF. In DNA, the CDR3 is TGTGCCAGCAGCCCCCGGACAGGGATCTTTCATGGCTACACCTTC.